The 4 T cell receptor beta chains listed next were all sequenced from one sample in a study of OX40 agonist ivuxolimab in advanced cancers. The repertoire was sequenced with immunoSEQ multiplex PCR; TCRdb's copy has only in-frame clones and lacks some. This sample has about 27,000 clones, with around 83% found just once. The sample consisted of CD4+ or CD8+ T cells sorted from blood, taken in a trial of the OX40 agonist ivuxolimab. The origin of the receptors is an adult with an advanced solid tumor such as melanoma, head and neck, liver or kidney cancer.

The rearrangement uses TRBV4-1 and TRBJ2-5, with a weak D call TRBD2 (5 bases). CDR3 length: 16 amino acids. Germline V gene data show CDR1 as MGHRA and CDR2 as YSYEKL. The V and J ends lost 1 base and 3 bases respectively, with 15 bases between them. The CDR3 coding sequence is TGCGCCAGCAGCCAAGGGCCGAGAATCGGGGAAGAGACCCAGTACTTC. Translating gives CASSQGPRIGEETQYF.

The chain combines TRBV30 with TRBJ2-1; the D is unclear. In germline, CDR1 is GTSNPN, CDR2 SVGIG (reference sequence). This CDR3 contains 12 residues. V was pared by 3 bases and J by 10 bases, with 13 bases between. This CDR3 reads CAWRFLREEQFF. The CDR3 coding sequence is TGTGCCTGGAGATTCCTGCGAGAGGAGCAGTTCTTC.

The chain has TRBV13 and TRBJ2-7; tentative D call: TRBD2 (6 bases). Germline CDR1 and CDR2: PRHDT and FYEKMQ (reference sequence). The CDR3 is 13 amino acids. Trimming removed 4 bases from V and 3 bases from J, with 10 bases in between. The CDR3 DNA is TGTGCCAGCAGCTATGGGGGAGGCTACGAGCAGTACTTC. Residues: CASSYGGGYEQYF.

There are a few counts of this clone. CDR3 nucleotide sequence: TGTGCCAGCAGCCACCCAGGGGGTATGAACACTGAAGCTTTCTTT. This gives the protein CASSHPGGMNTEAFF. The rearrangement joins TRBV7-9 to TRBJ1-1; 7 positions match TRBD1. Germline lookup yields CDR1 SEHNR and CDR2 FQNEAQ (reference sequence). CDR3 length: 15 amino acids. Trimming removed 5 bases from V and 0 bases from J; junction bases left unmatched: 6.